This is a list of T cell receptor beta chains from one sample in a study of cytomegalovirus exposure and HLA in healthy donors. Sequencing was performed with immunoSEQ multiplex PCR; in TCRdb, only in-frame clones are kept and a portion is missing. The data contain approximately 240,000 clones, roughly 79% of them singletons. The sequencing sample was made of PBMCs. All receptors come from a woman aged 40 to 55 in good health and CMV-seronegative. Both conserved end residues are part of each CDR3. The order of the fields is J gene, D gene, clone size, V gene, CDR3 DNA, CDR3 protein. D genes are given only for firm matches. Clone size is shown for a subset of rows, as once, few, many or a class of expanded clone.

>TRBJ1-5|TRBD1|-|TRBV6-6
TGTGCCAGCAGCACGGGACAGGGGGCGGGTAATCAGCCCCAGCATTTT
CASSTGQGAGNQPQHF
>TRBJ2-1|-|-|TRBV27
TGTGCCAGCAGTTTGAGGGCAAACTCCAATGAGCAGTTCTTC
CASSLRANSNEQFF
>TRBJ2-7|TRBD1|once|TRBV27
TGTGCCAGCAGTTTTCAGCGGGGACAGGGTCAGCAGTACTTC
CASSFQRGQGQQYF
>TRBJ1-3|TRBD1|-|TRBV9
TGTGCCAGCAGCGGGGGACAGGGGGCGAGTTCGGGGTCTGGAAACACCATATATTTT
CASSGGQGASSGSGNTIYF
>TRBJ1-6|-|once|TRBV18
TGTGCCAGCTCACCTTCGGACACACGGCCCCTCCACTTT
CASSPSDTRPLHF
>TRBJ2-5|TRBD2|-|TRBV7-2
TGTGCCAGCAGCCCTTACGGGCTAGCGGGGCTAGAGACCCAGTACTTC
CASSPYGLAGLETQYF
>TRBJ2-1|TRBD2|once|TRBV19
TGTGCCAGTGCAGAACTAGCGGGGGCGCCGTATGAGCAGTTCTTC
CASAELAGAPYEQFF
>TRBJ1-3|-|-|TRBV7-2
TGTGCCAGCAGCTTAGGCGGGGGAAACACCATATATTTT
CASSLGGGNTIYF
>TRBJ2-3|-|-|TRBV9
TGTGCCAGCAGCGTAGATGGGCGGGGCACAGATACGCAGTATTTT
CASSVDGRGTDTQYF
>TRBJ2-3|-|-|TRBV5-4
TGTGCCAGCAGCTCTACCCTCGCGGGAGATACGCAGTATTTT
CASSSTLAGDTQYF
>TRBJ2-6|-|-|TRBV7-9
TGTGCCAGCAGCTTAGCTCTAGAGAAAGGGGCTGGGGCCAACGTCCTGACTTTC
CASSLALEKGAGANVLTF
>TRBJ1-4|-|few|TRBV4-1
TGCGCCAGCAGGATAACAGATGAAAAACTGTTTTTT
CASRITDEKLFF
>TRBJ2-6|-|-|TRBV18
TGTGCCAGCTCACCTTACGGGGATGGGGCCAACGTCCTGACTTTC
CASSPYGDGANVLTF
>TRBJ2-5|TRBD1|-|TRBV28
TGTGCCAGCAGCCGGGACAGGCAGACCCAGTACTTC
CASSRDRQTQYF
>TRBJ2-5|-|-|TRBV18
TGTGCCAGCTCACCCCGGGAGACCCAGTACTTC
CASSPRETQYF
>TRBJ1-1|-|-|TRBV5-6
TGTGCCAGCAGCTTGTTGGCGGGCCGAGGCACTGAAGCTTTCTTT
CASSLLAGRGTEAFF
>TRBJ2-3|TRBD2|-|TRBV9
TGTGCCAGCAGCGTAGCCAGCGGGGGGGCCTCACGGGCAGATACGCAGTATTTT
CASSVASGGASRADTQYF
>TRBJ2-3|-|-|TRBV9
TGTGCCAGCAGCGGGGGGGGGCTTTCTACAGATACGCAGTATTTT
CASSGGGLSTDTQYF
>TRBJ1-1|TRBD1|-|TRBV9
TGTGCCAGCAGCGAGACAGGGCGGACTGAAGCTTTCTTT
CASSETGRTEAFF
>TRBJ2-1|-|-|TRBV4-1
TGCGCCAGCAGCCACCTCCGGAATGAGCAGTTCTTC
CASSHLRNEQFF
>TRBJ2-7|TRBD1|-|TRBV19
TGTGCCAGTAGTGCGGGACAGGGTCACTACGAGCAGTACTTC
CASSAGQGHYEQYF
>TRBJ2-7|TRBD1|-|TRBV18
TGTGCCAGCTCACCGACAGGGGGTAGGAACGAGCAGTACTTC
CASSPTGGRNEQYF
>TRBJ1-6|-|-|TRBV5-1
TGCGCCAGCAGCACCGGGAACACATATAATTCACCCCTCCACTTT
CASSTGNTYNSPLHF
>TRBJ2-6|-|-|TRBV6-1
TGTGCCAGCAGAGACAGCTCTGGGGCCAACGTCCTGACTTTC
CASRDSSGANVLTF
>TRBJ2-5|TRBD1|-|TRBV6-1
TGTGCCAGCAGTCGGACAGGACAAGAGACCCAGTACTTC
CASSRTGQETQYF
>TRBJ1-2|-|once|TRBV5-4
TGTGCCAGCAGGAGGGGAGGGGTAAACCGGGGGTCTGGCTATGGCTACACCTTC
CASRRGGVNRGSGYGYTF
>TRBJ2-3|-|-|TRBV7-2
TGTGCCAGCAGCTTCCGGGGCACAGATACGCAGTATTTT
CASSFRGTDTQYF
>TRBJ2-5|TRBD1|-|TRBV19
TGTGCCAGTACCAGGGGGCGGATAACTGGGCAAGAGACCCAGTACTTC
CASTRGRITGQETQYF
>TRBJ1-4|-|few|TRBV6-5
TGTGCCAGCCGGAACTGGGGAGATCCTAATGAAAAACTGTTTTTT
CASRNWGDPNEKLFF
>TRBJ2-7|-|-|TRBV27
TGTGCCAGCAGTCCCACAGGGCCCAACGAGCAGTACTTC
CASSPTGPNEQYF
>TRBJ1-4|TRBD1|-|TRBV7-2
TGTGCCAGCAGCTCGAGGACAGGGAAGTTTGAAAAACTGTTTTTT
CASSSRTGKFEKLFF
>TRBJ2-2|-|-|TRBV6-5
TGTGCCAGCAGTCCCCCTTACACCGGGGAGCTGTTTTTT
CASSPPYTGELFF
>TRBJ1-6|TRBD1|once|TRBV19
TGTGCCAGTAGTATCTTCCCGGACAGGTATAATTCACCCCTCCACTTT
CASSIFPDRYNSPLHF
>TRBJ2-2|TRBD1|once|TRBV9
TGTGCCAGCAGCGTAGAGGCGGGGACAGGGTTCACCGGGGAGCTGTTTTTT
CASSVEAGTGFTGELFF
>TRBJ2-2|-|-|TRBV7-9
TGTGCCAGCAGCGTTTCTGTTACCGGGGAGCTGTTTTTT
CASSVSVTGELFF
>TRBJ1-6|-|-|TRBV27
TGTGCCAGCAGAAGGACCGGGGGAACTTCACCCCTCCACTTT
CASRRTGGTSPLHF
>TRBJ1-3|TRBD1|-|TRBV19
TGTGCCAGTAGAAGGTCAGGACAGGAACCCTTCTCTGGAAACACCATATATTTT
CASRRSGQEPFSGNTIYF
>TRBJ1-1|TRBD1|-|TRBV6-5
TGTGCCAGCAGTTACTCCATAACCGGGACAGGTCCTGAAGCTTTCTTT
CASSYSITGTGPEAFF
>TRBJ2-2|TRBD1|once|TRBV9
TGTGCCAGCAGCTTGGGACAGGGTAGACCCGGGGAGCTGTTTTTT
CASSLGQGRPGELFF
>TRBJ2-1|TRBD1|few|TRBV9
TGTGCCAGCAGCGTAGAAGGGACAGGGGGCAATGAGCAGTTCTTC
CASSVEGTGGNEQFF
>TRBJ1-5|TRBD1|-|TRBV19
TGTGCCACCTACGCGGGACAGGGCTATAGCAATCAGCCCCAGCATTTT
CATYAGQGYSNQPQHF
>TRBJ2-3|TRBD2|few|TRBV19
TGTGCCAGTAGTATAGGGGGGGGAACGGATACGCAGTATTTT
CASSIGGGTDTQYF
>TRBJ2-6|-|few|TRBV6-5
TGTGCCAGCAGTTATTCCTGGGCCAACGTCCTGACTTTC
CASSYSWANVLTF
>TRBJ2-7|TRBD1|once|TRBV7-6
TGTGCCAGCAGGCCCGGGACAGGGGACGAGCAGTACTTC
CASRPGTGDEQYF
>TRBJ1-2|TRBD1|-|TRBV6-5
TGTGCCAGCAGTTACGGGACAGGGCTTGGCTACACCTTC
CASSYGTGLGYTF
>TRBJ1-4|TRBD1|-|TRBV5-5
TGTGCCAGCAGCCTCGGGACAGGGAATGAAAAACTGTTTTTT
CASSLGTGNEKLFF
>TRBJ1-2|-|-|TRBV19
TGTGCCAGCGGGAGGGAGTACTATGGCTACACCTTC
CASGREYYGYTF
>TRBJ2-5|-|-|TRBV6-1
TGTGCCAGCAGCACCGTACAGGGTCTGGGGAAGACCCAGTACTTC
CASSTVQGLGKTQYF
>TRBJ2-7|TRBD1|-|TRBV7-2
TGTGCCAGCAGCTCAAACAGGGGTTACGAGCAGTACTTC
CASSSNRGYEQYF
>TRBJ2-2|TRBD2|-|TRBV7-6
TGTGCCAGCAGCTTAGGACTAGCGGGGACAACCGGGGAGCTGTTTTTT
CASSLGLAGTTGELFF
>TRBJ2-1|TRBD1|-|TRBV9
TGTGCCAGCAGCGAGTCTACCAGACAGGGGGCGTACAATGAGCAGTTCTTC
CASSESTRQGAYNEQFF
>TRBJ1-2|-|-|TRBV19
TGTGCCAGTAGTATACCAGGTGTCCTCAACTATGGCTACACCTTC
CASSIPGVLNYGYTF
>TRBJ2-7|-|-|TRBV11-3
TGTGCCAGCAGCTCCCCTCACGGGGGCGAGCAGTACTTC
CASSSPHGGEQYF